Each of the 12 T cell receptor beta chains below was sequenced from the same sample in a study of blood T cells in healthy people across ages. Primers used in a second PCR of roughly 7 to 12 cycles were a sample-barcoded 5' primer and a J-beta primer mix. TCRdb re-called the 5' RACE reads through MiXCR, storing one row per CDR3 protein. The sample lists roughly 1,100,000 distinct CDR3 sequences, about 23% seen once, with around 0.75% in the top ten. These data also featured in a second study, about T cells of mothers and their children.

Input material: blood. These receptors were taken from a girl aged 2 to 10 in good health.

The chain carries TRBV7-3 and TRBJ2-2; D might be TRBD2 (5 bases). The V end was cut by 5 bases, the J end by 1 base, with 14 bases between. Germline assignment: CDR1 SGHTA and CDR2 FQGTGA. The CDR3 is made up of 16 amino acids. In DNA form, the CDR3 reads TGTGCCAGCAGCGGATTTAGCGAGATGAACACCGGGGAGCTGTTTTTT. It is translated as CASSGFSEMNTGELFF.

J is TRBJ1-2 and V is TRBV11-1, with D possibly being TRBD1 (5 bases). Trimming removed 2 bases at V and 3 bases at J, with 31 bases between. This CDR3 is built from 21 residues. Germline values: CDR1 SGHAT, CDR2 FQDESV (reference sequence). The CDR3 loop reads CASSLSSWLGGYAGPDYGYTF. CDR3 nucleotide sequence: TGTGCCAGCAGCTTATCGAGTTGGTTGGGGGGATACGCGGGGCCCGACTATGGCTACACCTTC.

J is TRBJ1-6 and V is TRBV21-1; no check of the table's D call, TRBD1, against the DNA was made. TRBV21-1 is given as a pseudogene. The CDR3 spans 15 residues. The CDR3 loop reads CASSSRQGSASPLHF. CDR3 in DNA: TGTGCCAGCAGCTCCCGACAGGGGTCCGCTTCACCCCTCCACTTT.

This clonotype occurred a few times. V is TRBV2 and J is TRBJ2-1, with D maybe TRBD2 (5 bases). Trimming removed 4 bases at V and 5 bases at J, with 12 bases between. The CDR3 is 14 residues long. CDR1 is SNHLY, CDR2 FYNNEI, per germline. As DNA, the CDR3 is TGTGCCAGCAGTGCGAGGGTGATACACAATGAGCAGTTCTTC. Encoded protein: CASSARVIHNEQFF.

J is TRBJ2-5 and V is TRBV7-9, with TRBD2 identical over 7 bases. Judging by the DNA end, TRBJ2-1 fits better; the J call may be wrong. The germline gives CDR1 SEHNR, CDR2 FQNEAQ (reference sequence). The CDR3 sequence is 15 residues long. CDR3 DNA: TGTGCCAGCAGCACACTAATCGGGGGGTACAATGAGCAGTTCTTC. Protein product: CASSTLIGGYNEQFF.

The gene calls are TRBV7-9 and TRBJ2-7; 9 bases fit TRBD1. The V segment lost 5 bases and the J segment 5 bases; nucleotides outside the gene matches: 10. The CDR3 sequence is 15 residues long. In germline, CDR1 is SEHNR, CDR2 FQNEAQ (reference sequence). CDR3 coding DNA: TGTGCCAGCAGCCAAGCCGGGACAGGGCTAGACGAGCAGTACTTC. Amino acid sequence: CASSQAGTGLDEQYF.

The CDR3 nucleotides are TGCGCCAGCAGCTTCACAGGGGCGGGTTACGAGCAGTACTTC. This translates into CASSFTGAGYEQYF. The chain employs TRBV5-1 and TRBJ2-7; 7 nucleotides match TRBD1. V gave up 2 bases and J gave up 4 bases; unmatched junction bases: 6. Germline CDR1 is SGHRS and CDR2 is YFSETQ. The CDR3 covers 14 residues.

V usage is TRBV27 and J usage is TRBJ2-1; TRBD2 matches at 9 bases. Germline V CDR1 and CDR2: MNHEY, SMNVEV (reference sequence). CDR3 length equals 17 residues. The trim removed 2 bases at V and 4 bases at J, leaving 9 bases unmatched. CDR3 DNA: TGTGCCAGCAGTTTAGGACTGGGGCTAGCGGGATACAATGAGCAGTTCTTC. Translation: CASSLGLGLAGYNEQFF.

CDR3 sequence: CASNLRDSTDTQYF. The CDR3 DNA reads TGTGCCAGCAACCTACGGGATAGCACAGATACGCAGTATTTT. The rearrangement links TRBV6-1 to TRBJ2-3; D is possibly TRBD2 (5 bases). V was pared by 7 bases and J by 0 bases, with 11 bases between. Germline CDR1 MNHNS, CDR2 SASEGT. The CDR3 totals 14 residues.

The chain uses TRBV9 and TRBJ2-5, with D perhaps matching TRBD1 (5 bases). V was trimmed by 0 bases and J by 7 bases, leaving 7 bases between them. Germline values: CDR1 SGDLS, CDR2 YYNGEE. The CDR3 loop spans 12 amino acids. The CDR3 sequence: CASSVATGTQYF. The CDR3 DNA follows: TGTGCCAGCAGCGTAGCTACAGGGACCCAGTACTTC.

This clonotype was counted only a few times. The chain couples TRBV7-9 to TRBJ2-5, with 10 nucleotides matching TRBD2. The CDR3 runs 16 residues. Germline V gives CDR1 SEHNR, CDR2 FQNEAQ (reference sequence). V shed 5 bases and J 4 bases; nucleotides not matched to a gene: 10. CDR3 protein: CASSLRSGGAGETQYF. CDR3 in DNA: TGTGCCAGCAGCCTACGCAGCGGGGGGGCCGGAGAGACCCAGTACTTC.

Turning to this clonotype: The junction shows a germline mismatch at one end, possibly a read error. The chain is built from TRBV12-3 or TRBV12-4 and TRBJ1-2; D unresolved. The CDR3 covers 14 residues. Here the CDR3 reads CASSLWGNFYGHTF. DNA of the CDR3: TGTGCCAGCAGTTTGTGGGGAAACTTCTATGGCCACACCTTC.